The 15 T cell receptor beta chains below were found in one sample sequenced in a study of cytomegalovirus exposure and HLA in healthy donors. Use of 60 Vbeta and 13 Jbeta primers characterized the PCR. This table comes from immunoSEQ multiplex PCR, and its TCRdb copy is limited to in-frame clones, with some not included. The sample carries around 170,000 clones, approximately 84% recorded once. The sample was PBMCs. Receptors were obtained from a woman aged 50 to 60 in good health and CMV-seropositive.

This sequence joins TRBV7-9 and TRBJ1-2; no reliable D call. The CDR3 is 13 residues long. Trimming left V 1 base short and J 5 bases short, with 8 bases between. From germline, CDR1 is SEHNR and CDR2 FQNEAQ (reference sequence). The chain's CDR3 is CASSLETGYGYTF. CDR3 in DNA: TGTGCCAGCAGCTTAGAGACGGGTTATGGCTACACCTTC. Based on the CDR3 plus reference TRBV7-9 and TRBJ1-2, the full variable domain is DTGVSQNPRHKITKRGQNVTFRCDPISEHNRLYWYRQTLGQGPEFLTYFQNEAQLEKSRLLSDRFSAERPKGSFSTLEIQRTEQGDSAMYLCASSLETGYGYTFGSGTRLTVV.

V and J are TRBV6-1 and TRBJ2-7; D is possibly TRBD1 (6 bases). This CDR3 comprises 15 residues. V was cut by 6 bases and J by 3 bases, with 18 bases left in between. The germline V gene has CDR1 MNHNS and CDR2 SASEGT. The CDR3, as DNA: TGTGCCAGCAGAGTCCAGGACAGAAGTAACTACGAGCAGTACTTC. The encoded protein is CASRVQDRSNYEQYF.

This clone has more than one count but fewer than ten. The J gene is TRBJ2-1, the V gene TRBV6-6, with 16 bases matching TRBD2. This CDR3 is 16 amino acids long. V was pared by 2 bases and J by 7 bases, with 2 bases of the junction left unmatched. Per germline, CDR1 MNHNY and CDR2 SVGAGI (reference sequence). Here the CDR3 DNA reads TGTGCCAGCAGTTACGCGGGACTAGCGGGGGGGAATGAGCAGTTCTTC. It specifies CASSYAGLAGGNEQFF.

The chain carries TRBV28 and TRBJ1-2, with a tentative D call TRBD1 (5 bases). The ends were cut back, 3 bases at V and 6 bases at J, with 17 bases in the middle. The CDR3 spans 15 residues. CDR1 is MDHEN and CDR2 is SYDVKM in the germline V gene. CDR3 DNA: TGTGCCAGCAGTTTGCAGACCCTGGGGGGAAATGGCTACACCTTC. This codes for CASSLQTLGGNGYTF.

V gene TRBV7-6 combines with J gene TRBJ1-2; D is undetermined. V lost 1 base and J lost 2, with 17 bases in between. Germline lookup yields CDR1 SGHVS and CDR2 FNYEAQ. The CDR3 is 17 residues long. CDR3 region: CASSLGEAGYWNYGYTF. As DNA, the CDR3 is TGTGCCAGCAGCTTAGGAGAGGCTGGATACTGGAACTATGGCTACACCTTC.

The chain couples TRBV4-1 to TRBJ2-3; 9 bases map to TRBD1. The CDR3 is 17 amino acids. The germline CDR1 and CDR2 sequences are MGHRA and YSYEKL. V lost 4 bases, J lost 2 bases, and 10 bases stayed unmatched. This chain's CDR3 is CASSLQGTGSLTDTQYF. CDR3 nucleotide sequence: TGCGCCAGCAGCCTCCAGGGGACAGGGTCTCTCACAGATACGCAGTATTTT.

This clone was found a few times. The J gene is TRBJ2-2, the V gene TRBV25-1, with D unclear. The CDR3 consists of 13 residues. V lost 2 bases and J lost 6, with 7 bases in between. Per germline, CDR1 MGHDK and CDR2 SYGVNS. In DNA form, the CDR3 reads TGTGCCAGCAGTGAACGGGTGCCCGGGGAGCTGTTTTTT. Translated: CASSERVPGELFF.

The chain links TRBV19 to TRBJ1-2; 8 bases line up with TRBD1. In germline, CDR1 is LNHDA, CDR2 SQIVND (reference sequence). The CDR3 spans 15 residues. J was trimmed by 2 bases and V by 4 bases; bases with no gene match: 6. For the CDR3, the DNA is TGTGCCAGTAGTAGTTGGTCAGGGGGCAACTATGGCTACACCTTC. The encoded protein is CASSSWSGGNYGYTF.

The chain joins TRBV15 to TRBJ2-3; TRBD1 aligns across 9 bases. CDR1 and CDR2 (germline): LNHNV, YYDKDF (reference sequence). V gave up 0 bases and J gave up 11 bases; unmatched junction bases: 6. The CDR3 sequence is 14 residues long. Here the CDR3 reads CATSRDRPGQGQYF. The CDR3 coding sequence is TGTGCCACCAGCAGAGACCGACCGGGACAGGGGCAGTATTTT. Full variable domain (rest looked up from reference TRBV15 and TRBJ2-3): DAMVIQNPRYQVTQFGKPVTLSCSQTLNHNVMYWYQQKSSQAPKLLFHYYDKDFNNEADTPDNFQSRRPNTSFCFLDIRSPGLGDTAMYLCATSRDRPGQGQYFGPGTRLTVL.

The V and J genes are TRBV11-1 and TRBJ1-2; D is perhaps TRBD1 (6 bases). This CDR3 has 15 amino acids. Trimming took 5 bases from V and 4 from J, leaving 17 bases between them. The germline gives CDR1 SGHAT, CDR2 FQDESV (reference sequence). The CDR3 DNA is TGTGCCAGCAGCACGCGACAGGAAGAGAGCTATGGCTACACCTTC. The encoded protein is CASSTRQEESYGYTF. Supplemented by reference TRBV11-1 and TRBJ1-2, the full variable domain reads EAEVAQSPRYKITEKSQAVAFWCDPISGHATLYWYRQILGQGPELLVQFQDESVVDDSQLPKDRFSAERLKGVDSTLKIQPAELGDSAMYLCASSTRQEESYGYTFGSGTRLTVV.

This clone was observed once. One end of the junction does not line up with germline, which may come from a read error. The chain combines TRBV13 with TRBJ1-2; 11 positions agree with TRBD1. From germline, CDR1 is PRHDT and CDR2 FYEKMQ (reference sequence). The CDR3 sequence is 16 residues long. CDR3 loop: CASSVGPGTGGYGYTF. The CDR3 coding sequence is TGTGCCAGCAGCGTAGGGCCCGGGACAGGGGGATATGGCTACACCTTC.

Here the CDR3 DNA reads TGTGCCAGCCGGGACAGCTCCTACGAGCAGTACTTC. As protein: CASRDSSYEQYF. The chain uses TRBV27 and TRBJ2-7; TRBD1 matches at 7 bases. This CDR3 region has 12 residues. Germline assignment: CDR1 MNHEY and CDR2 SMNVEV (reference sequence). V shed 8 bases, J shed 0 bases, and the junction held 1 base outside the gene matches.

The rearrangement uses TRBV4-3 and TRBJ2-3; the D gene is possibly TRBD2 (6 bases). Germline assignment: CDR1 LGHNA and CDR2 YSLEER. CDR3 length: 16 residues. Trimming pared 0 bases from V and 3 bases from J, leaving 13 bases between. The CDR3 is CASSQDGAGRTDTQYF. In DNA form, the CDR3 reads TGCGCCAGCAGCCAAGACGGCGCGGGGAGGACAGATACGCAGTATTTT.

CDR3 protein: CASSPRTSSPLGTQYF. DNA of the CDR3: TGTGCCAGCAGTCCACGGACTAGCTCTCCTTTGGGTACGCAGTATTTT. V usage is TRBV28 and J usage is TRBJ2-3; TRBD2 agrees at 8 bases. Germline CDR1 MDHEN, CDR2 SYDVKM. Trimming took 5 bases from V and 8 from J; bases not matched to a gene: 15. The CDR3 extends over 16 amino acids.

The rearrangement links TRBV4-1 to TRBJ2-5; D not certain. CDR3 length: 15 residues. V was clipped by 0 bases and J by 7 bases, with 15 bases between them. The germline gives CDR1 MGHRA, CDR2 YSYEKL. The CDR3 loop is CASSQDVALSGTQYF. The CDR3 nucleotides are TGCGCCAGCAGCCAAGATGTGGCCCTCTCGGGGACCCAGTACTTC.